These 10 T cell receptor beta chains came from one sample sequenced in a study of blood T cells in healthy people across ages. With a J-beta primer mix and a sample-barcoded 5' primer, a second PCR ran 7 to 11 cycles. TCRdb ran MiXCR on the 5' RACE reads and lists one entry per CDR3 protein. The table includes 600,000 to 1,000,000 distinct CDR3 sequences, roughly 64% detected once. Sequencing used blood. Receptors originate from a man aged 25 to 40 in good health.

The chain links TRBV5-1 to TRBJ1-6; perhaps TRBD1 as D (6 bases). This CDR3 has 13 amino acids. V dropped 4 bases and J dropped 9 bases, with 11 bases sitting between them. The germline V gene encodes CDR1 SGHRS and CDR2 YFSETQ. CDR3 sequence reads: CASSGGSGSPLHF. The CDR3 bases are TGCGCCAGCAGCGGGGGCTCGGGTTCACCCCTCCACTTT.

This clonotype was observed a single time. This rearrangement joins TRBV3-1 to TRBJ2-5; D remains ambiguous. The CDR3 covers 12 residues. Germline V lookup: CDR1 LGHDT, CDR2 YNNKEL (reference sequence). With 4 bases removed from V and 4 bases from J, the gap between germline ends came to 7 bases. Here the CDR3 reads CASSPKVETQYF. In DNA, the CDR3 is TGTGCCAGCAGCCCTAAGGTAGAGACCCAGTACTTC.

This chain uses TRBV7-2 with TRBJ2-7, with 9 nucleotides matching TRBD2. In germline, CDR1 is SGHTA, CDR2 FQGNSA. J lost 3 bases, V lost 5 bases, and 17 bases had no gene match. This CDR3 comprises 18 residues. The CDR3 nucleotides are TGTGCCAGCAGCAGGACCCACGGAGCGGGGGGTAAAAACTACGAGCAGTACTTC. Translated, it gives CASSRTHGAGGKNYEQYF.

J is TRBJ1-2 and V is TRBV3-1; D not resolved. V was pared by 4 bases and J by 4 bases, with 16 bases between. The CDR3 is made up of 15 amino acids. Germline V CDR1 and CDR2: LGHDT, YNNKEL (reference sequence). The CDR3 reads CASSPTAGYGYGYTF. The DNA for the CDR3 is TGTGCCAGCAGCCCGACTGCGGGATATGGCTATGGCTACACCTTC.

This chain uses TRBV6-5 with TRBJ1-2; TRBD1 matches 11 bases. V was clipped by 2 bases and J by 8 bases; unmatched bases: 1. The V gene's germline CDR1 is MNHEY and CDR2 SVGAGI. The CDR3 runs to 13 residues. CDR3 protein: CASSYGTGGGYTF. The DNA of the CDR3 is TGTGCCAGCAGTTACGGGACAGGGGGGGGCTACACCTTC.

The chain employs TRBV20-1 and TRBJ2-7; D may be TRBD1 or TRBD2 (5 bases each). The J call could be wrong; TRBJ2-5 is a better fit for the DNA end. CDR1 and CDR2 from the germline V gene are DFQATT and SNEGSKA (reference sequence). The CDR3 covers 15 residues. The CDR3 reads CSANPRDGRIETQYF. CDR3 nucleotides: TGCAGTGCTAACCCCCGGGACGGACGAATAGAGACCCAGTACTTC.

The chain uses TRBV15 and TRBJ1-2; D possibly corresponds to TRBD1 (5 bases). The CDR3 has 12 residues. Germline assignment: CDR1 LNHNV and CDR2 YYDKDF (reference sequence). V dropped 8 bases and J dropped 5 bases, with 12 bases sitting between them. The CDR3 region is CATSADTYGYTF. The CDR3, as DNA: TGTGCCACCTCCGCGGACACGTATGGCTACACCTTC.

V gene TRBV10-1 combines with J gene TRBJ2-3; the match to TRBD2 covers 9 bases. Germline CDR1 is WNHNN and CDR2 is SYGVQD (reference sequence). V lost 3 bases to trimming and J lost 6 bases; unmatched junction nucleotides: 7. This CDR3 spans 15 amino acids. CDR3 sequence reads: CASSDRGLAGDTQYF. For the CDR3, the DNA is TGCGCCAGCAGTGACAGAGGGCTAGCGGGGGATACGCAGTATTTT.

This clonotype was counted once. The CDR3: CASSQPEQTGTYNEQFF. As DNA, the CDR3 is TGTGCCAGCAGCCAACCTGAACAAACAGGGACCTACAATGAGCAGTTCTTC. This chain connects TRBV4-2 to TRBJ2-1; a possible D gene is TRBD1 (6 bases). With 2 bases removed from V and 2 bases from J, the gap between germline ends came to 16 bases. CDR3 length: 17 amino acids. Germline V gives CDR1 LGHNA, CDR2 YNFKEQ.

The chain employs TRBV10-3 and TRBJ2-7; D call uncertain. This CDR3 is built from 14 residues. V lost 2 bases, J lost 4 bases, and 12 bases lay in between. Germline-derived CDR1 and CDR2 are ENHRY and SYGVKD. The CDR3 loop reads CAISEVQWDYEQYF. DNA of the CDR3: TGTGCCATCAGTGAGGTACAGTGGGATTACGAGCAGTACTTC.